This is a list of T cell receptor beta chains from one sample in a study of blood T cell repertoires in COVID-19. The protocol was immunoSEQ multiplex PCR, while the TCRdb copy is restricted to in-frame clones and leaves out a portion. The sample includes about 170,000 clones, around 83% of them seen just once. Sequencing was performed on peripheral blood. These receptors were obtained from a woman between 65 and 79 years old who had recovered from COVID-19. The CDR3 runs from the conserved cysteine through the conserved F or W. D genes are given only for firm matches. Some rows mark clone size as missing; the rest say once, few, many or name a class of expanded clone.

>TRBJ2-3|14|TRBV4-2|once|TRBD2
CASSPGRERDTQYF
TGTGCCAGCAGCCCGGGGAGGGAGCGGGATACGCAGTATTTT
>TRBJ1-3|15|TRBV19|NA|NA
CASSPRTDSGNTIYF
TGTGCCAGTAGCCCCCGGACAGACTCTGGAAACACCATATATTTT
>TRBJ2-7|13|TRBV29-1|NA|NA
CSVARQGRGEQYF
TGCAGCGTTGCCCGGCAGGGGAGAGGCGAGCAGTACTTC
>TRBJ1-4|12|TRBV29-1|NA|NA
CSVAGTNEKLFF
TGCAGTGTCGCGGGAACGAATGAAAAACTGTTTTTT
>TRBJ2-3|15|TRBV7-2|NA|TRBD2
CASSPTGTSGDTQYF
TGTGCCAGCAGCCCCACGGGGACTAGCGGAGATACGCAGTATTTT
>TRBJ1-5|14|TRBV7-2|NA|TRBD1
CASSLTQGNQPQHF
TGTGCCAGCAGCTTAACACAGGGGAATCAGCCCCAGCATTTT
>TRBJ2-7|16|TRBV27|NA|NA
CASRFSGVGRSDEQYF
TGTGCCAGCAGATTTTCCGGCGTAGGAAGAAGCGACGAGCAGTACTTC
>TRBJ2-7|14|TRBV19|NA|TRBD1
CASSGDRGRLEQYF
TGTGCCAGTAGTGGGGACAGGGGCCGACTCGAGCAGTACTTC
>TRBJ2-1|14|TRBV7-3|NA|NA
CASSPLGGYNEQFF
TGTGCCAGCAGCCCACTAGGGGGCTACAATGAGCAGTTCTTC
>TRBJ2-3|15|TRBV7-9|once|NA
CASSPGGRLTDTQYF
TGTGCCAGCAGCCCCGGGGGGCGGTTGACAGATACGCAGTATTTT
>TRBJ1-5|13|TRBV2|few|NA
CASSEDRNQPQHF
TGTGCCAGCAGTGAGGACAGAAATCAGCCCCAGCATTTT
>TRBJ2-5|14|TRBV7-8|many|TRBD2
CASSPMGGEETQYF
TGTGCCAGCAGCCCGATGGGAGGGGAAGAGACCCAGTACTTC
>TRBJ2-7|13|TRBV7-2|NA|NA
CASSPQRAYEQYF
TGTGCCAGCAGCCCCCAGCGGGCCTACGAGCAGTACTTC
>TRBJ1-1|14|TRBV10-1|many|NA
CARALRGGDTEAFF
TGCGCCAGGGCTCTAAGGGGGGGGGACACTGAAGCTTTCTTT
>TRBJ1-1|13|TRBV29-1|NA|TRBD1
CSVSRGRGTEAFF
TGCAGCGTTTCCAGGGGGCGCGGCACTGAAGCTTTCTTT
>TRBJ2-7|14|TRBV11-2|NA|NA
CASSLGRGAYEQYF
TGTGCCAGCAGCTTAGGCCGAGGTGCCTACGAGCAGTACTTC
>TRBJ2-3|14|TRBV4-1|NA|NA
CASSQGRGTDTQYF
TGCGCCAGCAGCCAAGGAAGAGGGACAGATACGCAGTATTTT
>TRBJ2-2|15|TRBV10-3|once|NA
CAISELGARAGELFF
TGTGCCATCAGTGAGCTGGGGGCGCGGGCCGGGGAGCTGTTTTTT
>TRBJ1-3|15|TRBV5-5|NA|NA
CASSLLRISGNTIYF
TGTGCCAGCAGCTTGTTGAGGATCTCTGGAAACACCATATATTTT
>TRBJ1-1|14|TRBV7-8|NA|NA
CASSLATGNTEAFF
TGTGCCAGCAGCCTGGCGACAGGGAACACTGAAGCTTTCTTT
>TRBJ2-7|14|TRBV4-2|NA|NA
CASRPDRWSYEQYF
TGTGCCAGCAGACCAGACAGGTGGAGTTACGAGCAGTACTTC
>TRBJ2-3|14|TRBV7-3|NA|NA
CASSPTPSTDTQYF
TGTGCCAGCAGCCCGACTCCTAGCACAGATACGCAGTATTTT
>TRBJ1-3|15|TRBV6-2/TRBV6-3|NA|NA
CASSTDRGSGNTIYF
TGTGCCAGCAGTACCGACAGAGGCTCTGGAAACACCATATATTTT
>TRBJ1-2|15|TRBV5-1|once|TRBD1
CASSTPDRPSYGYTF
TGCGCCAGCAGCACCCCGGACAGGCCAAGCTATGGCTACACCTTC
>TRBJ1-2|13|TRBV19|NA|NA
CASSMLAPYGYTF
TGTGCCAGTAGTATGCTGGCCCCCTATGGCTACACCTTC
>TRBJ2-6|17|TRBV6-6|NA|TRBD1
CASSRTGTLSGANVLTF
TGTGCCAGCAGTCGGACAGGGACCTTGTCTGGGGCCAACGTCCTGACTTTC
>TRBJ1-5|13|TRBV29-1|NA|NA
CSVGDTGNQPQHF
TGCAGCGTTGGGGACACGGGCAATCAGCCCCAGCATTTT
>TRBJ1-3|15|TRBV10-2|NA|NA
CASSGDTSSGNTIYF
TGCGCCAGCAGTGGGGACACCAGCTCTGGAAACACCATATATTTT
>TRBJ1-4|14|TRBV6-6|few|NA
CASRTPGANEKLFF
TGTGCCAGCAGGACCCCCGGGGCTAATGAAAAACTGTTTTTT
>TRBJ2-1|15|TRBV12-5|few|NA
CASGPQGGLYNEQFF
TGTGCTAGTGGCCCCCAGGGCGGCCTGTACAATGAGCAGTTCTTC
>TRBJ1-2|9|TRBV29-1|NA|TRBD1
CSVEGDREF
TGCAGCGTTGAAGGGGACAGGGAGTTC
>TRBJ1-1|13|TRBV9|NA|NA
CASSVARYTEAFF
TGTGCCAGCAGCGTAGCACGGTACACTGAAGCTTTCTTT
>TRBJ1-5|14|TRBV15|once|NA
CATSRDWANQPQHF
TGTGCCACCAGCAGAGATTGGGCCAATCAGCCCCAGCATTTT
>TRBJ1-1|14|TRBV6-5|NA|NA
CASLKGVGWTEAFF
TGTGCCAGCCTTAAGGGGGTAGGTTGGACTGAAGCTTTCTTT
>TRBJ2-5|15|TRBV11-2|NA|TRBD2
CASSLDRLAGETQYF
TGTGCCAGCAGCTTAGACCGACTAGCGGGGGAGACCCAGTACTTC
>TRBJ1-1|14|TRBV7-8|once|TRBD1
CASSPQGENTEAFF
TGTGCCAGCAGCCCGCAGGGGGAGAACACTGAAGCTTTCTTT
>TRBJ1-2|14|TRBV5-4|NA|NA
CASSRTERDYGYTF
TGTGCCAGCAGCCGGACTGAGAGGGACTATGGCTACACCTTC
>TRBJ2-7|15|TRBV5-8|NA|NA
CASSAPYSAIWEQYF
TGTGCCAGCAGCGCACCATATAGCGCCATTTGGGAGCAGTACTTC
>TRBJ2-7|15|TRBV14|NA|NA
CASSQGVGALYEQYF
TGTGCCAGCAGCCAAGGGGTGGGGGCCCTCTACGAGCAGTACTTC
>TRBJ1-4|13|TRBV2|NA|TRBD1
CASNRDSNEKLFF
TGTGCCAGCAACCGGGACAGTAATGAAAAACTGTTTTTT
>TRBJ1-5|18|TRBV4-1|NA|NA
CASSQVFPGVYSNQPQHF
TGCGCCAGCAGCCAAGTTTTCCCCGGGGTCTATAGCAATCAGCCCCAGCATTTT
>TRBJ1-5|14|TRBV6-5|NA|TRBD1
CASRPQGVGQPQHF
TGTGCCAGCAGGCCCCAGGGGGTCGGTCAGCCCCAGCATTTT
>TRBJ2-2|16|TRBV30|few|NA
CAWSVDGPANTGELFF
TGTGCCTGGAGTGTAGATGGGCCCGCGAACACCGGGGAGCTGTTTTTT
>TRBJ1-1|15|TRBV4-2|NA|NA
CASSQELTENTEAFF
TGTGCCAGCAGCCAAGAATTGACAGAGAACACTGAAGCTTTCTTT
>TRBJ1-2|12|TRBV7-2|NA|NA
CASSLFPGGYTF
TGTGCCAGCAGCTTATTTCCAGGGGGCTACACCTTC
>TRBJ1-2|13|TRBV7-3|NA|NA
CASSFMAGDGYTF
TGTGCCAGCAGCTTTATGGCAGGGGATGGCTACACCTTC
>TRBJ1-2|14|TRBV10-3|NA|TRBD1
CAIRGTGALYGYTF
TGTGCCATCAGGGGGACAGGAGCTCTCTATGGCTACACCTTC
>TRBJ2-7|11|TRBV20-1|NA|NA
CSASPPGEQYF
TGCAGTGCTAGCCCCCCGGGCGAGCAGTACTTC
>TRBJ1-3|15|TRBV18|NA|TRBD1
CASSPRQGPGNTIYF
TGTGCCAGCTCACCCCGACAGGGCCCTGGAAACACCATATATTTT
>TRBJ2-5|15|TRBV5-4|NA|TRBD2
CASSVSGTRRETQYF
TGTGCCAGCAGCGTCTCCGGGACTAGGAGGGAGACCCAGTACTTC
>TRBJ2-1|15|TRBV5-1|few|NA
CASSTGQTAYNEQFF
TGCGCCAGCAGCACCGGACAGACGGCCTACAATGAGCAGTTCTTC
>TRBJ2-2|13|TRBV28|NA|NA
CAANLANTGELFF
TGTGCTGCTAATTTGGCGAACACCGGGGAGCTGTTTTTT
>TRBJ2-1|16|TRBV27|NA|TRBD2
CASSLSPAGGRNEQFF
TGTGCCAGCAGTTTATCACCAGCGGGGGGTCGGAATGAGCAGTTCTTC
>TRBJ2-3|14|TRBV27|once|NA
CASSLGQGTDTQYF
TGTGCCAGCAGTTTAGGGCAGGGCACAGATACGCAGTATTTT
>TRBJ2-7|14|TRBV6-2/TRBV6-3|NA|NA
CASSHPQGSYEQYF
TGTGCCAGCAGCCACCCTCAGGGGTCCTACGAGCAGTACTTC